This T cell receptor (beta chain) was found in a study of metastatic and nonmetastatic thyroid tumors. With MiXCR, TCRdb reprocessed the PCR reads. The sample has some 12,000 clones; roughly an eighth are singletons. This clone is termed medium-sized (0.01 to 0.1%). The CDR3 extends over 15 amino acids. J was trimmed by 5 bases and V by 6 bases; bases with no gene match: 8. The germline V gene encodes CDR1 SGDLS and CDR2 YYNGEE. No treatment had been given to any patient before thyroid surgery. The source material was blood. The chain employs TRBV9 and TRBJ2-7, with TRBD2 matching over 13 bases. The sequence derives from a female donor with papillary thyroid cancer or a benign thyroid nodule (not recorded which). Some clones in this sample may be carry-over from other donors' samples. CDR3 DNA sequence: TGTGCCAGCACCGAAGGGACTAGCGGGGCCCACGAGCAGTACTTC. This gives the protein CASTEGTSGAHEQYF. The whole variable domain, remainder taken from reference TRBV9 and TRBJ2-7, is DSGVTQTPKHLITATGQRVTLRCSPRSGDLSVYWYQQSLDQGLQFLIQYYNGEERAKGNILERFSAQQFPDLHSELNLSSLELGDSALYFCASTEGTSGAHEQYFGPGTRLTVT.